These 14 T cell receptor beta chains came from one sample sequenced in a study of regulatory T cells in long-lasting Graves disease. Researchers made TCR beta libraries by using iRepertoire HTBI primers and running Arm-PCR on CDR3 regions. From the multiplex PCR reads, TCRdb called clonotypes with MiXCR, one entry per CDR3 protein. In the table there are a few hundred thousand distinct CDR3 sequences, approximately 13% of which are singletons. Time point meaning: newly diagnosed GD, antithyroid drugs for less than 3 months. Researchers made the TCR library from RNA that was extracted from PBMCs. The data also belong to a second study, concerning T cells in Graves' hyperthyroidism and ophthalmopathy.

Material: peripheral blood mononuclear cells (PBMCs), obtained at new diagnosis, from a patient treated with antithyroid drugs. All receptors derive from a man younger than 40 with Graves disease.

The table lists this clonotype with many counts. The chain is built from TRBV27 and TRBJ2-5, with 14 nucleotides matching TRBD2. There are 17 residues in the CDR3. Looked up from germline, CDR1 is MNHEY and CDR2 is SMNVEV (reference sequence). V shed 2 bases, J shed 2 bases, and the junction held 4 bases outside the gene matches. CDR3 DNA: TGTGCCAGCAGTTTAGGACTAGCGGGAGGATCGCAAGAGACCCAGTACTTC. Amino acids: CASSLGLAGGSQETQYF.

Ten or more counts support this clonotype. V gene TRBV20-1 combines with J gene TRBJ2-3; D is uncertain. The CDR3 spans 13 residues. Between the trimmed V and J ends, which lost 3 bases and 4 bases, there was a span of 11 bases. Per germline, CDR1 DFQATT and CDR2 SNEGSKA (reference sequence). The CDR3 region is CSASALDADTQYF. For the CDR3, the DNA is TGCAGTGCTAGTGCCTTGGATGCAGATACGCAGTATTTT.

This clonotype was recorded a few times. The chain employs TRBV24-1 and TRBJ1-2; tentative D call: TRBD1 (5 bases). This CDR3 is 17 amino acids long. Trimming stripped 3 bases from V and 1 base from J, with 17 bases between. Germline V CDR1 and CDR2: KGHDR, SFDVKD. The CDR3 bases are TGTGCCACCAGTGATGTTCGTGGGGGAAACCTTAACTATGGCTACACCTTC. It codes for CATSDVRGGNLNYGYTF.

This clonotype was counted at least ten times. V is TRBV20-1 and J is TRBJ2-5, with 7 bases that match TRBD2. Germline assignment: CDR1 DFQATT and CDR2 SNEGSKA (reference sequence). V was clipped by 6 bases and J by 5 bases; unmatched bases: 15. The CDR3 extends over 15 amino acids. This chain's CDR3 is CSAFGEGLGKETQYF. The CDR3 coding sequence is TGCAGTGCCTTTGGGGAGGGGCTTGGAAAGGAGACCCAGTACTTC.

This clonotype was picked up a small number of times. The CDR3 bases are TGTGCCAGCAGCACGGGAACGGTCGTGAGCTACACCTTC. This sequence encodes CASSTGTVVSYTF. V and J are TRBV12-3 or TRBV12-4 and TRBJ1-2; D gene uncertain. The V end lost 6 bases, the J end lost 9 bases, and 17 bases lay between the germline ends. The CDR3 loop spans 13 amino acids.

The table lists this clonotype with a few counts. This chain links TRBV18 with TRBJ2-6; D not resolved. V lost 4 bases and J lost 2, with 12 bases in between. Germline V gene lookup returns CDR1 KGHSH and CDR2 LQKENI. The CDR3 spans 16 residues. The CDR3 spells CASSLFSPTGANVLTF. The CDR3 region has the DNA TGTGCCAGCTCACTTTTCAGCCCCACTGGGGCCAACGTCCTGACTTTC.

This clonotype was seen a handful of times. The chain has TRBV14 and TRBJ2-2, with 7 bases fitting TRBD1. The CDR3 sequence is 15 residues long. V was pared by 5 bases and J by 6 bases, with 9 bases of the junction left unmatched. Germline CDR1 SGHDN, CDR2 FVKESK. As DNA, the CDR3 is TGTGCCAGCAGCGCACGACAGGGTGGCGCCGGGGAGCTGTTTTTT. Translation: CASSARQGGAGELFF.

The J gene is TRBJ2-4, the V gene TRBV7-7, with unresolved D. The CDR3 is 16 amino acids. Germline-derived CDR1 and CDR2 are SSHAT and FNYEAQ (reference sequence). V was shortened by 5 bases and J by 1 base, with 15 bases between the two germline ends. The CDR3 DNA is TGTGCCAGCAGCCCCGGATCTGGCGAGGCCAAAAACATTCAGTACTTC. The encoded protein is CASSPGSGEAKNIQYF. Full variable domain (missing parts from reference TRBV7-7 and TRBJ2-4): GAGVSQSPRYKVTKRGQDVTLRCDPISSHATLYWYQQALGQGPEFLTYFNYEAQPDKSGLPSDRFSAERPEGSISTLTIQRTEQRDSAMYRCASSPGSGEAKNIQYFGAGTRLSVL.

In this sample, this clonotype turned up a few times. DNA for the CDR3: TGTGCCAGTAGTTTCGACATGGGTGTGGAGACCCAGTACTTC. It translates to CASSFDMGVETQYF. This rearrangement joins TRBV19 to TRBJ2-1; D uncertain. The J call is doubtful: the DNA matches TRBJ2-5 better. Germline V gene data show CDR1 as LNHDA and CDR2 as SQIVND (reference sequence). This CDR3 has 14 amino acids.

This clonotype was counted ten times or more. The chain joins TRBV12-3 or TRBV12-4 to TRBJ2-1; 9 nucleotides match TRBD2. The CDR3 is made up of 15 amino acids. Trimming at V came to 5 bases and at J to 5 bases, leaving 7 bases not matched to a gene. CDR3 region: CASSPWTSENNEQFF. For the CDR3, the DNA is TGTGCCAGCAGTCCATGGACTAGCGAGAACAATGAGCAGTTCTTC.

A word on this clonotype: A read error may be the cause here, since a much bigger clone is one base away. The rearrangement links TRBV18 to TRBJ2-1; 7 bases align to TRBD2. The J segment lost 5 bases and the V segment lost 8 bases, leaving 9 bases of the junction unmatched. The CDR3 length is 14 residues. Germline CDR1 and CDR2: KGHSH and LQKENI. The CDR3 DNA follows: TGTGCCAGCGGCCAAATCCTAGCGGACAATGAGCAGTTCTTC. Translated, it gives CASGQILADNEQFF.

Regarding this clonotype: This may stem from a read error, because a much larger clone lies one nucleotide away. The chain uses TRBV4-1 and TRBJ1-1; D remains unclear. V gave up 1 base and J gave up 4 bases, with 13 bases separating them. Germline lookup yields CDR1 MGHRA and CDR2 YSYEKL. This CDR3 spans 15 amino acids. In nucleotides, the CDR3 is TGCGCCAGCAGCCAAGGGATCCAGTTACTCACTGAAGCTTTCTTT. Translation gives CASSQGIQLLTEAFF.

This clonotype was seen many times. The rearrangement links TRBV24-1 to TRBJ2-1, with 8 bases aligning to TRBD1. Germline CDR1 reads KGHDR; CDR2 reads SFDVKD. CDR3 length: 16 amino acids. The V gene end was trimmed by 3 bases and the J gene end by 6 bases; junction bases not matched to a gene: 9. CDR3 region: CATSDPPGGGGNEQFF. In nucleotides, the CDR3 is TGTGCCACCAGTGATCCGCCAGGGGGCGGAGGCAATGAGCAGTTCTTC.

This clonotype has a count of ten or more. J is TRBJ1-6 and V is TRBV27, with unresolved D. This CDR3 has 14 amino acids. Trimming removed 2 bases from V and 1 base from J, with 3 bases in between. Germline CDR1 is MNHEY and CDR2 is SMNVEV (reference sequence). The CDR3 nucleotides are TGTGCCAGCAGTTTAGAATCCTATAATTCACCCCTCCACTTT. Protein: CASSLESYNSPLHF.